A selection of T cell receptor beta chains follows, all from one sample in a study of response to subunit inactivated influenza vaccine. From the RT-PCR reads, TCRdb called clonotypes with MiXCR, one entry per CDR3 protein. The sample holds hundreds of thousands of distinct CDR3 sequences, roughly 18% seen once. Material: PBMCs from blood, obtained 4 to 6 days after vaccination. These receptors all come from a man in his fifties who received an inactivated influenza vaccine. Both conserved end residues are part of each CDR3. A D gene is named only where the DNA matches it firmly. Expanded clones are given a class, and other clones once, few, many or no size at all.

few	NA	TRBJ2-1	TRBV6-5	TGTGCCAGCAGTTACACGCCCTGGCGCAATGAGCAGTTCTTC	CASSYTPWRNEQFF
many	TRBD1	TRBJ2-3	TRBV20-1	TGCAGTGCTGGAAACAGGGGGCACGGAGATACGCAGTATTTT	CSAGNRGHGDTQYF
NA	NA	TRBJ2-1	TRBV20-1	TGCAGTGCTAGAGGGGGCACCCTCTACAATGAGCAGTTCTTC	CSARGGTLYNEQFF
many	NA	TRBJ2-2	TRBV6-2/TRBV6-3	TGTGCCAGCAGTTACTCCCATGGCACCGGGGAGCTGTTTTTT	CASSYSHGTGELFF
NA	NA	TRBJ2-2	TRBV2	TGTGCCAGCAGTGTTCTGGCCAGTGGCACCGGGGAGCTGTTTTTT	CASSVLASGTGELFF
NA	NA	TRBJ2-7	TRBV21-1	TGTGCCAGCAGCAAAGTAGGGACTCCCTCGAGAGACGAGCAGTACTTC	CASSKVGTPSRDEQYF
few	TRBD2	TRBJ2-7	TRBV4-3	TGCGCCAGCAGCCAGGGACTAGCGGGAGGGCAAATTTACGAGCAGTACTTC	CASSQGLAGGQIYEQYF
many	TRBD1	TRBJ2-7	TRBV5-1	TGCGCCAGCAGCTACGGACAGGGAGACTCCTACGAGCAGTACTTC	CASSYGQGDSYEQYF
few	NA	TRBJ2-1	TRBV5-6	TGTGCCAGCAGCTTGTTAACCTATGAGCAGTTCTTC	CASSLLTYEQFF
NA	NA	TRBJ1-1	TRBV6-5	TGTGCCAGCAGTTACCAGGGGCCGGCGGGTCTCACTGAAGCTTTCTTT	CASSYQGPAGLTEAFF
few	NA	TRBJ1-1	TRBV6-1	TGTGCCAGCAGCAGAAACTGGGGGCAAAGCACTGAAGCTTTCTTT	CASSRNWGQSTEAFF
few	NA	TRBJ2-2	TRBV3-1	TGTGCCAGCAGCCGTACAACAACCGGGGAGCTGTTTTTT	CASSRTTTGELFF
few	TRBD1	TRBJ2-1	TRBV28	TGTGCCAGCACTCGGACAGGGGCCCTCAATGAGCAGTTCTTC	CASTRTGALNEQFF
few	TRBD1	TRBJ2-1	TRBV11-2	TGTGCCAGCAGCCTATACAGGGGCGCTTCCTACAATGAGCAGTTCTTC	CASSLYRGASYNEQFF
NA	NA	TRBJ2-1	TRBV18	TGTGCCAGCTCTTTACAGCGTGAGGGCAATGAGCAGTTCTTC	CASSLQREGNEQFF
NA	TRBD1	TRBJ2-1	TRBV4-2	TGTGCCAGCAGCCAGAGGGGACAGGGGGGCAATGAGCAGTTCTTC	CASSQRGQGGNEQFF
NA	NA	TRBJ2-1	TRBV7-9	TGTGCCAGCAGCTCTGACCTTAGCGCCAATGAGCAGTTCTTC	CASSSDLSANEQFF
NA	NA	TRBJ1-4	TRBV7-9	TGTGCCAGCAGCCCAGTCCTTGGTGAAAAACTGTTTTTT	CASSPVLGEKLFF
many	NA	TRBJ1-1	TRBV12-3/TRBV12-4	TGTGCCAGCAGTTTGTACGGAACGAACACTGAAGCTTTCTTT	CASSLYGTNTEAFF
few	NA	TRBJ2-1	TRBV12-3/TRBV12-4	TGTGCCAGCAGCTCCCCGACCAATCCTGAGCAGTTCTTC	CASSSPTNPEQFF
few	NA	TRBJ2-2	TRBV12-3/TRBV12-4	TGTGCCAGCAGCCCTGGGGGGCTGAACACCGGGGAGCTGTTTTTT	CASSPGGLNTGELFF
many	TRBD1	TRBJ1-6	TRBV7-2	TGTGCCAGCAGCTTAGCGGGGACAGGAAGGCTCCACTTT	CASSLAGTGRLHF
many	NA	TRBJ2-1	TRBV4-3	TGCGCCAGCAGCCAAGTCTGGGACACTCACTGGGGGCAGTTCTTC	CASSQVWDTHWGQFF
many	NA	TRBJ2-3	TRBV5-1	TGCGCCAGCAGCTCATCGGCGGCGAGAGATACGCAGTATTTT	CASSSSAARDTQYF
few	NA	TRBJ2-7	TRBV28	TGTGCCAGCAGTTCGACATGGGCTAAAGCCCGGGGAGGCGAGCAGTACTTC	CASSSTWAKARGGEQYF
NA	NA	TRBJ1-5	TRBV12-3/TRBV12-4	TGTGCCAGCAGTCTCGATATGGGGAATCAGCCCCAGCATTTT	CASSLDMGNQPQHF
few	NA	TRBJ2-5	TRBV7-2	TGTGCCAGCAGCTTCGGGGTTTGGGAGACCCAGTACTTC	CASSFGVWETQYF
NA	NA	TRBJ2-1	TRBV5-1	TGCGCCAGCAGCCCGTCTATGGATGAGCAGTTCTTC	CASSPSMDEQFF
NA	TRBD2	TRBJ2-2	TRBV3-1	TGTGCCAGCAGCCAAGTCCGGCTAGCGGGAACCGGGGAGCTGTTTTTT	CASSQVRLAGTGELFF
NA	NA	TRBJ1-6	TRBV7-9	TGTGCCAGCAGTTCACAGGGAGGGGCCCTCCACTTT	CASSSQGGALHF
NA	TRBD1	TRBJ2-5	TRBV9	TGTGCCAGCAGCACCCAACAGGGGGTCCGAGAGACCCAGTACTTC	CASSTQQGVRETQYF
NA	TRBD2	TRBJ2-3	TRBV11-2	TGTGCCAGCAGCTTTGAGGGACTAGCGCCAGATACGCAGTATTTT	CASSFEGLAPDTQYF
few	NA	TRBJ1-2	TRBV6-5	TGTGCCAGCAGCTACAGGGAAGCTAACTATGGCTACACCTTC	CASSYREANYGYTF
many	NA	TRBJ1-5	TRBV24-1	TGTGCCACCGGGGGAGACAGCAGCAATCAGCCCCAGCATTTT	CATGGDSSNQPQHF
NA	NA	TRBJ2-2	TRBV15	TGTGCCACCAGCGTCAGGGAAGAGGTCACCGGGGAGCTGTTTTTT	CATSVREEVTGELFF
few	NA	TRBJ1-2	TRBV4-1	TGCGCCAGCAGCCAAGGAGGTGGTCGACAGAAGGCTTATGGCTACACCTTC	CASSQGGGRQKAYGYTF
NA	TRBD1	TRBJ1-5	TRBV7-6	TGTGCCAGCAGCGCATACACAGGGGGCGGAAGCAATCAGCCCCAGCATTTT	CASSAYTGGGSNQPQHF
NA	TRBD1	TRBJ2-1	TRBV24-1	TGTGCCACCAGTGATTTTGCAGGGGGCAAGCAGTTCTTC	CATSDFAGGKQFF
NA	NA	TRBJ1-1	TRBV7-8	TGTGCCAGCAGCTTAAAATGGGGGAACACTGAAGCTTTCTTT	CASSLKWGNTEAFF
NA	NA	TRBJ1-2	TRBV6-2/TRBV6-3	TGTGCCAGCAGTTCGAGGACACTAGAACCGAATAACTATGGCTACACCTTC	CASSSRTLEPNNYGYTF
many	NA	TRBJ2-1	TRBV10-3	TGTGCCATCAGTGCTACAGAGACACTCTACAATGAGCAGTTCTTC	CAISATETLYNEQFF
NA	NA	TRBJ2-3	TRBV4-3	TGCGCCAGCAGTCCCTTGGGGGCCCTTACGCAGTATTTT	CASSPLGALTQYF
NA	NA	TRBJ2-1	TRBV4-1	TGCGCCAGCAGCCAAGATACCAGTCCCGGTGAGCAGTTCTTC	CASSQDTSPGEQFF
many	TRBD1	TRBJ2-1	TRBV5-1	TGTGCCAGCAGCAGCGGGACAGGGGGGAATGAGCAGTTCTTC	CASSSGTGGNEQFF
few	NA	TRBJ2-2	TRBV12-3/TRBV12-4	TGTGCCAGCACGGTGACCGGACAGATGAACACCGGGGAGCTGTTTTTT	CASTVTGQMNTGELFF
few	NA	TRBJ2-3	TRBV12-3/TRBV12-4	TGTGCCAGCAGCCGGACGGTAGATACGCAGTATTTT	CASSRTVDTQYF
few	TRBD1	TRBJ2-7	TRBV9	TGTGCCAGCAGCCTTCGGGACAGGGAGGCCTTTTCTCCCGAGCAGTACTTC	CASSLRDREAFSPEQYF
many	NA	TRBJ2-1	TRBV2	TGTGCCAGCAGTGAAATTGTATGGGCTAGCGACAATGAGCAGTTCTTC	CASSEIVWASDNEQFF